This T cell receptor (beta chain) was profiled in a study of lymphopenia after photon versus proton radiotherapy. Regarding the study as a whole: Post-nadir TCR diversity decline inversely tracked overall survival among those who died. After the lymphocyte nadir, photon-treated repertoires showed oligoclonal expansion, especially of CD8+ Temra cells.

Of note for this clone: No antigen is known for it.

The CDR3 runs to 15 residues. CDR1 is SGHAT, CDR2 FQNNGV, per germline. V dropped 5 bases and J dropped 7 bases, with 18 bases sitting between them. Here immunoSEQ multiplex PCR was the method, and the copy in TCRdb shows in-frame clones only, minus some. The sample lists 35,000 to 40,000 clones; approximately 81% were seen once. Material: peripheral blood, obtained from a patient treated with photon-based radiotherapy. The receptor comes from a man aged 50 or older with gastric cancer. The chain uses TRBV11-2 and TRBJ2-1; TRBD1 is a possible D gene (5 bases). CDR3 loop: CASSEQVGLSNEQFF. The CDR3 DNA reads as TGTGCCAGCAGCGAGCAAGTGGGGCTAAGTAATGAGCAGTTCTTC.